This T cell receptor (beta chain) was found in a study of shared clonotypes between healthy human individuals. The overall study: The cohort had two women and a few men, ages 18 to 49. Three plates were used per donor for CD4 naive, three for CD4 memory, two for CD8 naive and one for CD8 memory.

Germline V CDR1 and CDR2: SGHDT, YYEEEE. CDR3 length equals 16 residues. V trimming: 4 bases; J trimming: 6 bases; junction bases outside the gene matches: 13. Generated by immunoSEQ multiplex PCR, the TCRdb table keeps only in-frame clones and is missing some. The sample has 850,000 to 1,200,000 clones, under 80% seen once. Each donor was a Caucasian adult residing in Nashville, Tennessee. Subsets obtained from CD4+ cells comprised CD45RA+ naive and CD45RA-negative memory cells. This sequence was found in a man between 18 and 29 years old in good health. This chain uses TRBV5-6 with TRBJ2-7; 10 nucleotides match TRBD1. The sample was memory CD4+ T cells sorted from blood. Subset reported: CD45RA-negative fraction. The chain's CDR3 is CASSRTPTGGFREQYF. CDR3 nucleotide sequence: TGTGCCAGCAGCCGTACACCGACAGGGGGCTTCCGCGAGCAGTACTTC.